Listed below are T cell receptor beta chains from one sample, sequenced in a study of CD8 T cells in ankylosing spondylitis. TCRdb recomputed calls from the 5' RACE reads with MiXCR, one row per CDR3 protein. The data show some 270,000 distinct CDR3 sequences, roughly a third seen once. Sequencing input: blood, either unsorted or a sorted T cell fraction (not recorded which). The receptor source for this set is a male donor with ankylosing spondylitis or in good health (not recorded which). The CDR3 runs from the conserved cysteine through the conserved F or W. The order of the fields is D gene, J gene, clone size, V gene, CDR3 protein, CDR3 DNA. D genes are given only for firm matches. Clone size is not always given. Where it is, it says once, few, many or a class for expanded clones.

TRBD1,TRBJ2-2,few,TRBV24-1,CATSDPRTGDTGELFF,TGTGCCACCAGTGATCCCAGGACAGGGGACACCGGGGAGCTGTTTTTT
NA,TRBJ2-1,NA,TRBV7-9,CASSLAGEDEQFF,TGTGCCAGCAGCTTAGCGGGGGAAGACGAGCAGTTCTTC
NA,TRBJ1-4,NA,TRBV29-1,CSVEGTANEKLFF,TGCAGCGTTGAAGGCACAGCAAATGAAAAACTGTTTTTT
NA,TRBJ2-7,NA,TRBV21-1,CASSAGQPREQYF,TGTGCCAGCAGCGCGGGACAGCCCCGTGAGCAGTACTTC
NA,TRBJ1-4,NA,TRBV4-2,CASSRRVHNEKLFF,TGTGCCAGCAGCCGCAGAGTGCATAATGAAAAACTGTTTTTT
NA,TRBJ1-2,NA,TRBV12-3/TRBV12-4,CASRAAGGNYGYTF,TGTGCCAGCAGAGCAGCTGGGGGGAACTATGGCTACACCTTC
NA,TRBJ2-1,NA,TRBV7-2,CASSLGFEGEQFF,TGTGCCAGCAGCTTAGGGTTTGAAGGGGAGCAGTTCTTC
NA,TRBJ2-1,many,TRBV29-1,CSVTGSDEQFF,TGCAGCGTTACAGGGTCTGATGAGCAGTTCTTC
TRBD2,TRBJ2-1,NA,TRBV20-1,CSARPLQRGTNEQFF,TGCAGTGCTAGACCCCTCCAGCGGGGGACCAATGAGCAGTTCTTC
TRBD1,TRBJ2-2,NA,TRBV12-3/TRBV12-4,CASSVRGQAGELFF,TGTGCCAGCAGTGTACGGGGACAGGCCGGGGAGCTGTTTTTT
TRBD1,TRBJ1-1,few,TRBV12-3/TRBV12-4,CASSSRGPEAFF,TGTGCCAGCAGTTCCAGGGGGCCTGAAGCTTTCTTT
NA,TRBJ2-1,once,TRBV12-3/TRBV12-4,CASKLNEQFF,TGTGCCAGCAAACTCAATGAGCAGTTCTTC
TRBD2,TRBJ2-1,NA,TRBV20-1,CSAAWAPLAGEYNEQFF,TGCAGTGCTGCTTGGGCCCCTCTAGCGGGGGAGTACAATGAGCAGTTCTTC
NA,TRBJ2-5,NA,TRBV27,CASSPFRTQETQYF,TGTGCCAGCAGTCCTTTCAGGACCCAGGAGACCCAGTACTTC
TRBD2,TRBJ2-3,few,TRBV5-1,CASISSGGRTDTQYF,TGCGCCAGCATTTCCAGCGGGGGCCGCACAGATACGCAGTATTTT
TRBD1,TRBJ2-1,few,TRBV7-8,CASSPGWDRGPPSSYNEQFF,TGTGCCAGCAGCCCTGGCTGGGACAGGGGGCCTCCTAGCTCCTACAATGAGCAGTTCTTC